The clone carrying this T cell receptor (beta chain) has more than one count but fewer than ten. Its target is not known. These data originate in a study of T cells in Graves' hyperthyroidism and ophthalmopathy. Whole-study results and caveats: Blood held most thyroid clonotypes expanded above 0.001 frequency. Ophthalmopathy could be told apart from stable hyperthyroidism with a 13 V-J model. Onset of ophthalmopathy came a median about 6.5 months after the model predicted it.

The source material, RNA transcripts, was used to amplify TCR beta CDR3 regions. The HTBI primer set was used in a first-round RT-PCR of the TCR CDR3. Each CDR3 protein is one row after TCRdb ran MiXCR on the multiplex PCR reads. The sample records a few hundred thousand distinct CDR3 sequences, 13% being singletons. Hyperthyroidism had been newly diagnosed in patients aged 18 to 65, and its duration was under 2 months. CDR1 and CDR2 from the germline V gene are MNHNS and SASEGT. The ends were cut back, 2 bases at V and 7 bases at J, with 11 bases in the middle. The CDR3 totals 14 residues. The receptor was derived from a man aged 30-40 years with Graves' hyperthyroidism that later progressed to Graves' ophthalmopathy. V usage is TRBV6-1 and J usage is TRBJ2-2, with D unresolved. Sequenced material: blood. The CDR3 DNA sequence: TGTGCCAGCAGTGAATCAGGAATTGGCGGGGAGCTGTTTTTT. It specifies CASSESGIGGELFF.